This T cell receptor beta chain appears in the sequencing data of a study of CD8 T cells in ankylosing spondylitis. General study findings and limits: As reported, disease-linked clones showed significant enrichment in matched ankylosing spondylitis synovial fluid. Disease-associated clonotypes exhibited CD8+ identity and were relatively infrequent in peripheral blood. Past studies reported some motif variants in reactive arthritis synovial fluid and blood.

The CDR3 consists of 12 residues. Germline V lookup: CDR1 SNHLY, CDR2 FYNNEI. Library preparation for TCR beta used quantitative 5'-RACE with molecular barcodes. TCRdb independently ran MiXCR on the 5' RACE reads; one entry per CDR3 protein. Among 100,000 to 150,000 distinct CDR3 sequences listed, roughly 13% were seen once. This clonotype occurred many times. Its antigen is still unknown. Germline is not matched at one junction end, which may reflect a read error. V gene TRBV2 combines with J gene TRBJ2-3; D gene uncertain. Sequencing was done on a sample of blood, either unsorted or a sorted T cell fraction (not recorded which). The sequence came from a female donor with ankylosing spondylitis or in good health (not recorded which). The CDR3 here is CASREDADTQYF. CDR3 sequence (DNA): TGTGCCAGCAGGGAAGACGCAGATACGCAGTATTTT.